The 13 T cell receptor beta chains below were found in one sample sequenced in a study of regulatory T cells in long-lasting Graves disease. Combining iRepertoire HTBI primers with Arm-PCR of CDR3 regions, the authors built TCR beta libraries. TCRdb fed the multiplex PCR reads into MiXCR, producing one record per CDR3 protein. The sample holds under 500,000 distinct CDR3 sequences, roughly 17% seen once. Sample time point: newly diagnosed GD, antithyroid drugs for less than 3 months. PBMCs provided the RNA from which the TCR library was made. A further study also used this sample, focusing on T cells in Graves' hyperthyroidism and ophthalmopathy.

The sequenced sample was peripheral blood mononuclear cells (PBMCs), obtained at new diagnosis, from a patient treated with antithyroid drugs. All receptors derive from a woman under 40 with Graves disease.

This clonotype was seen ten or more times. The chain is built from TRBV12-3 or TRBV12-4 and TRBJ2-7; D might be TRBD1 or TRBD2, each matching 6 bases. Trimming pared 2 bases from V and 3 bases from J, leaving 14 bases between. This CDR3 has 15 amino acids. The CDR3 sequence is CASSLKTRGDYEQYF. The DNA of the CDR3 is TGTGCCAGCAGTTTAAAGACAAGGGGGGACTACGAGCAGTACTTC.

The chain links TRBV6-9 to TRBJ1-6; 9 bases map to TRBD1. The germline V gene encodes CDR1 MNHGY and CDR2 SVAAGI. CDR3 length equals 17 residues. V dropped 3 bases and J dropped 2; count of bases not matched to a gene: 5. CDR3 sequence (DNA): TGTGCCAGCAGTTACGTCGGACAGGGGCCCTATAATTCACCCCTCCACTTT. This sequence encodes CASSYVGQGPYNSPLHF.

The table lists this clonotype with many counts. The chain is built from TRBV2 and TRBJ1-6, with D possibly TRBD1 on 6 matching bases. The germline V and J ends were trimmed by 7 bases and 2 bases, with 15 bases remaining between them. The CDR3 contains 16 residues. In germline, CDR1 is SNHLY, CDR2 FYNNEI. This CDR3 reads CASKGVAGAYNSPLHF. In DNA, the CDR3 is TGTGCCAGCAAGGGTGTCGCAGGGGCCTATAATTCACCCCTCCACTTT.

This clonotype was detected ten times or more. The chain is built from TRBV2 and TRBJ2-3; 9 bases are a match to TRBD1. With V trimmed by 6 bases and J by 2 bases, 15 bases remained unmatched. The CDR3 sequence is 18 residues long. Looked up from germline, CDR1 is SNHLY and CDR2 is FYNNEI. CDR3 loop: CASSPGQGRSHLTDTQYF. DNA of the CDR3: TGTGCCAGCAGCCCGGGACAGGGACGGTCACATCTCACAGATACGCAGTATTTT.

A single count supports this clonotype. A read error may explain this, as a much larger clone is one base away. This chain joins TRBV11-3 and TRBJ2-7, with D possibly matching TRBD2 (5 bases). The J call is doubtful: the DNA matches TRBJ2-1 better. The CDR3 spans 13 residues. Looked up from germline, CDR1 is SGHNT and CDR2 is YENEEA. For the CDR3, the DNA is TGTGCCAGCAGCTTAAGCGGTTACTACGAGCAGTTCTTC. It yields the protein CASSLSGYYEQFF.

This clonotype was found many times. This chain links TRBV20-1 with TRBJ2-7; TRBD2 might be the D (6 bases). Trimming took off 0 bases at V and 2 bases at J, with 23 bases between the two ends. This CDR3 comprises 18 residues. Germline assignment: CDR1 DFQATT and CDR2 SNEGSKA (reference sequence). The CDR3 sequence is CSARDKDGRRALTYEQYF. The CDR3 bases are TGCAGTGCTAGAGATAAAGATGGGAGGCGCGCTTTGACCTACGAGCAGTACTTC.

To note about this clonotype: This may arise from a read error, as a much more abundant clone is one base away. This CDR3 fails to terminate in the conserved phenylalanine or tryptophan, so it likely reflects a read error. V is TRBV7-9 and J is TRBJ1-2; D is ambiguous. Trimming removed 1 base from V and 0 bases from J, with 9 bases in between. Germline V gives CDR1 SEHNR, CDR2 FQNEAQ (reference sequence). The CDR3 spans 15 residues. The CDR3 bases are TGTGCCAGCAGCTTAGAAGGCAGTTCTAACTATGGCTACACCCTC. It codes for CASSLEGSSNYGYTL.

The chain has TRBV7-9 and TRBJ2-1, with 7 nucleotides matching TRBD2. J was trimmed by 2 bases and V by 5 bases; bases with no gene match: 6. Germline V gives CDR1 SEHNR, CDR2 FQNEAQ (reference sequence). The CDR3 consists of 15 residues. Here the CDR3 reads CASSHLAATYNEQFF. CDR3 nucleotides: TGTGCCAGCAGCCATCTAGCGGCGACCTACAATGAGCAGTTCTTC.

This clonotype was seen repeatedly, ten times or more. The V call is TRBV18, the J call TRBJ2-1, with a weak D call TRBD2 (7 bases). The CDR3 spans 13 residues. CDR1 and CDR2 from the germline V gene are KGHSH and LQKENI. V dropped 3 bases and J dropped 7 bases, with 10 bases sitting between them. The CDR3 sequence: CASSPGGGNEQFF. For the CDR3, the DNA is TGTGCCAGCTCACCGGGAGGGGGGAATGAGCAGTTCTTC.

The rearrangement uses TRBV9 and TRBJ2-7; D is uncertain. Trimming shortened V by 2 bases and J by 2 bases, and 11 bases separated the two germline ends. CDR1 is SGDLS, CDR2 YYNGEE, per germline. There are 14 residues in the CDR3. CDR3 DNA: TGTGCCAGCAGCGTGCCCGGACCCCCCTACGAGCAGTACTTC. It is translated as CASSVPGPPYEQYF.

This clonotype has at least ten counts. This sequence joins TRBV7-3 and TRBJ2-1, with unresolved D. The ends were cut back, 8 bases at V and 2 bases at J, with 10 bases in the middle. The germline CDR1 and CDR2 sequences are SGHTA and FQGTGA. This CDR3 contains 13 residues. CDR3 nucleotide sequence: TGTGCCAGCGCCGCGACAACCTACAATGAGCAGTTCTTC. This codes for CASAATTYNEQFF.

In regard to this clonotype: A much larger clonotype is one base distant, so this may be a read error. The chain has TRBV7-2 and TRBJ2-7; tentatively, D is TRBD1 (5 bases). This CDR3 is 13 amino acids long. Per germline, CDR1 SGHTA and CDR2 FQGNSA. The V end lost 7 bases, the J end lost 2 bases, and 12 bases lay between the germline ends. CDR3 DNA sequence: TGTGCCAGCACCGAAACAGGCGCCTACGAGCAGTACTTC. Amino acids: CASTETGAYEQYF.

The chain has TRBV6-1 and TRBJ2-5; possible D gene TRBD2, 6 bases. V was shortened by 8 bases and J by 4 bases, with 11 bases between the two germline ends. Per the germline V gene, CDR1 is MNHNS and CDR2 is SASEGT. There are 12 residues in the CDR3. Here the CDR3 reads CASGQAGETQYF. The DNA of the CDR3 is TGTGCCAGCGGGCAAGCGGGAGAGACCCAGTACTTC.